This TCR beta chain was identified during a study of blood T cell repertoires in COVID-19. Study-wide context: Some COVID-19 samples were acute and others convalescent; all came from the United States, Italy and Spain. T cells, B-cell-depleted T cells, or PBMCs supplied cDNA or gDNA.

Authors' data handling: Amplification from reference gene primers served as the basis for estimated nucleated cell counts. Some clones are missing from TCRdb's copy, which holds only in-frame ones; the method was immunoSEQ multiplex PCR. Clone size and the V and J calls come from that table; the DNA yielded D and trimming. The table has 150,000 to 200,000 clones, 80% to 90% seen once. The CDR3 is 16 residues long. Germline V CDR1 and CDR2: LNHDA, SQIVND (reference sequence). With V trimmed by 5 bases and J by 7 bases, 13 bases remained unmatched. This clone occurred once. This TCR was sampled from a man aged 60 to 75 with acute or convalescent COVID-19. The chain couples TRBV19 to TRBJ2-2; 7 bases line up with TRBD2. The specimen sequenced was peripheral blood. The CDR3 DNA sequence: TGTGCCAGTAGTCGATCGGCGGGAGTTGGTAACGGGGAGCTGTTTTTT. Amino acids: CASSRSAGVGNGELFF.